These T cell receptor beta chains were read from a single sample in a study of T-cell reconstitution after alpha-beta-depleted transplantation in children. One entry per CDR3 protein, called by TCRdb with MiXCR from the PCR reads. Here the sample spans almost 500,000 distinct CDR3 sequences, roughly 10% being singletons. Sequences were derived from PBMCs, sampled before TCRalphabeta/CD19-depleted stem cell transplant. These receptors all stem from a child aged 2 to 9 with inherited bone marrow failure, due to receive a stem cell transplant. CDR3s include the opening cysteine and the closing phenylalanine or tryptophan.

v_gene: TRBV4-1; CDR3aa: CASSLNPPSPSGSTDTQYF
v_gene: TRBV29-1; CDR3aa: CSVERQSGIGEQFF
v_gene: TRBV9; CDR3aa: CASSASRQTSSYNEQFF
v_gene: TRBV7-8; CDR3aa: CASSAGTAGTSGRWFEQYF
v_gene: TRBV4-3; CDR3aa: CASSQRASGIDSYNEQFF
v_gene: TRBV10-3; CDR3aa: CAISEPGTGGTGELFF
v_gene: TRBV20-1; CDR3aa: CSAGLADPKGGETQYF
v_gene: TRBV15; CDR3aa: CATSRVGGQVETQYF
v_gene: TRBV5-1; CDR3aa: CASSLPARAGDQYF
v_gene: TRBV10-3; CDR3aa: CAISPTSGANTGELFF
v_gene: TRBV25-1; CDR3aa: CASSATGGWDYGYTF
v_gene: TRBV12-3/TRBV12-4; CDR3aa: CASTLGRVTGELFF
v_gene: TRBV20-1; CDR3aa: CSASMASGTYEQYF
v_gene: TRBV29-1; CDR3aa: CSVGEGGTEAFF
v_gene: TRBV11-2; CDR3aa: CASSLPWTSGSSYNEQFF
v_gene: TRBV5-6; CDR3aa: CASSLLRQPEQYF
v_gene: TRBV10-3; CDR3aa: CAISRAGTRTYEQYF
v_gene: TRBV29-1; CDR3aa: CSVGAPGGTSYNEQFF
v_gene: TRBV11-2; CDR3aa: CASSLVVGTGVSPLHF
v_gene: TRBV12-3/TRBV12-4; CDR3aa: CASSGIGQHYEQYF
v_gene: TRBV19; CDR3aa: CASSRFGGYEQYF
v_gene: TRBV7-2; CDR3aa: CASSGRTSGPPYEQYF
v_gene: TRBV5-1; CDR3aa: CAGGGPQRLPLDYEQYF
v_gene: TRBV12-3/TRBV12-4; CDR3aa: CASSFGVIDQPQHF
v_gene: TRBV27; CDR3aa: CASSSPGTSRNEQFF
v_gene: TRBV7-2; CDR3aa: CASSSRAQGGTGDLFF
v_gene: TRBV12-3/TRBV12-4; CDR3aa: CASSFGQGRDNEQFF
v_gene: TRBV20-1; CDR3aa: CSATQGYETQYF
v_gene: TRBV29-1; CDR3aa: CSVEDRGVETQYF
v_gene: TRBV20-1; CDR3aa: CSARSGTQNTEAFF
v_gene: TRBV28; CDR3aa: CASSLLSRQGNTGELFF
v_gene: TRBV5-1; CDR3aa: CASRDLTGSNKQGGPQHF
v_gene: TRBV29-1; CDR3aa: CSVGSETYGYTF
v_gene: TRBV12-3/TRBV12-4; CDR3aa: CASSLGGTTNYGYTF
v_gene: TRBV29-1; CDR3aa: CSATGAEETQYF
v_gene: TRBV5-6; CDR3aa: CASSKGDRELYEQYF
v_gene: TRBV10-3; CDR3aa: CAITEREGETQYF
v_gene: TRBV19; CDR3aa: CASSSGTMGFEQYF
v_gene: TRBV27; CDR3aa: CASSPRDRWSSYNEQFF
v_gene: TRBV7-2; CDR3aa: CASSSDRGGEKLFF
v_gene: TRBV9; CDR3aa: CASSARRDYREGNNEQFF
v_gene: TRBV3-1; CDR3aa: CASSQDWDPLGLAETYEQYF
v_gene: TRBV5-4; CDR3aa: CASSAEPNNEQFF
v_gene: TRBV18; CDR3aa: CASSWVVNSDNEQFF
v_gene: TRBV19; CDR3aa: CASSIVQTAPNTEAFF
v_gene: TRBV6-1; CDR3aa: CASSSSLTGPHGYTF
v_gene: TRBV6-2/TRBV6-3; CDR3aa: CASRLVGGTSGMSSYNEQFF
v_gene: TRBV24-1; CDR3aa: CATSEDRTGEQYF
v_gene: TRBV29-1; CDR3aa: CSVDGRGLETQYF
v_gene: TRBV12-3/TRBV12-4; CDR3aa: CASSLTRFPETQYF
v_gene: TRBV27; CDR3aa: CASSLRQGGIANNSPLHF
v_gene: TRBV5-1; CDR3aa: CASTSGPGGAARRGEKLFF
v_gene: TRBV20-1; CDR3aa: CSAKAGQGTDTQYF
v_gene: TRBV12-3/TRBV12-4; CDR3aa: CASSLQQGFPYEQYF